The clone carrying this TCR beta chain came up many times. Its antigen is undetermined. This record comes from a study of T-cell reconstitution after alpha-beta-depleted transplantation in children. Study conclusions and caveats: Alpha-beta T cells present about two months after transplant were reported to originate from several hundred expanded graft clones.

The CDR3 loop spans 13 amino acids. V lost 6 bases and J lost 2, with 10 bases in between. Germline loops: CDR1 SGHRS, CDR2 YFSETQ. Unique molecular identifiers were used in preparing the TCRbeta library. Using its own MiXCR run on the PCR reads, TCRdb lists one record per CDR3 protein. The sample holds fewer than 450,000 distinct CDR3 sequences, around 15% seen once. Sequencing used PBMCs, mostly from graft donor cells, obtained 360 days after TCRalphabeta/CD19-depleted stem cell transplant. The V call is TRBV5-1, the J call TRBJ2-3; the D gene is possibly TRBD2 (6 bases). This TCR was sampled from a male patient under 10 years old who had a stem cell transplant for acute lymphoblastic leukemia, so the T cells may come from the graft donor. This CDR3 reads CASNRDFTDTQYF. As DNA, the CDR3 is TGCGCCAGCAACCGGGACTTCACAGATACGCAGTATTTT.